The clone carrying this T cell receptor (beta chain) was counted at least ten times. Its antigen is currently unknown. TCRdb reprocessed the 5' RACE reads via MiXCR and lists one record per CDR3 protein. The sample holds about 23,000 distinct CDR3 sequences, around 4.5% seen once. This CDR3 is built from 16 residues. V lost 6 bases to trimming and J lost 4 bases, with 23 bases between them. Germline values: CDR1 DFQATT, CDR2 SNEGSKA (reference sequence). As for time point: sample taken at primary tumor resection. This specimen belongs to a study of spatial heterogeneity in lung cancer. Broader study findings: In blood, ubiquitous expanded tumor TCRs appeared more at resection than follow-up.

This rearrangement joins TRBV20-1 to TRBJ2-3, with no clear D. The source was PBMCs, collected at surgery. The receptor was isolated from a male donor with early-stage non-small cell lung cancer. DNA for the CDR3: TGCAGTGCCACCAAACCCCCGGCCCTGGGGTCAGATACGCAGTATTTT. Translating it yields CSATKPPALGSDTQYF.